This T cell receptor (beta chain) came from a study of Ad26.COV2.S vaccination and SARS-CoV-2 variants. Study as a whole: The vaccine Ad26.COV2.S was put into the muscle once, or twice with 56 days between.

Sequencing used immunoSEQ multiplex PCR; TCRdb keeps in-frame clones, though not all of them. The sample lists roughly 350,000 clones, roughly 90% occurring once. Germline-derived CDR1 and CDR2 are MNHEY and SVGAGI. Trimming took 7 bases from V and 0 from J, leaving 12 bases between them. The CDR3 runs 14 residues. A note on this clone: The antigen remains unidentified.

Findings and caveats of the study: Reportedly, spike-specific CD8+ and CD4+ T cell responses achieved substantial breadth once vaccination had taken place.

Specified treatment: 15 to 20 received Ad26.COV2.S at low or high dose, single or two shots; several received placebo; per-sample allocation not given. The study sampled participants on day 63 after the first vaccine or placebo injection. What was given as vaccine was an Ad26 vector encoding Wuhan-strain SARS-CoV-2 spike. This sequence was found in a person aged 18-60 years who received the Ad26.COV2.S COVID-19 vaccine or a placebo. This rearrangement joins TRBV6-5 to TRBJ1-1; D is ambiguous. Here the sequenced sample was peripheral blood, taken in a trial of Ad26.COV2.S vaccine versus placebo. CDR3: CASTGSWLNTEAFF. The CDR3 region has the DNA TGTGCCAGCACTGGTAGTTGGCTGAACACTGAAGCTTTCTTT.